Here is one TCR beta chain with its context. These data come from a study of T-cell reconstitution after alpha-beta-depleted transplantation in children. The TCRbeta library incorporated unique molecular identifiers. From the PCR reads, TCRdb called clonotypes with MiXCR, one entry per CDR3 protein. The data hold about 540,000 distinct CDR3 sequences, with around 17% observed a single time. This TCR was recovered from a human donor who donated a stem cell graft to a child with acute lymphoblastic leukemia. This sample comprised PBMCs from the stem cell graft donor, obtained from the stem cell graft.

The CDR3 spells CAWSDRAHEKLFF. CDR3 nucleotides: TGTGCCTGGAGTGACAGGGCCCATGAAAAACTGTTTTTT. This chain joins TRBV30 and TRBJ1-4; TRBD1 is a possible D gene (6 bases). The V gene lost 1 base and the J gene lost 6 bases, with 9 bases spanning the gap. The CDR3 runs to 13 residues. Germline V gene data show CDR1 as GTSNPN and CDR2 as SVGIG (reference sequence).